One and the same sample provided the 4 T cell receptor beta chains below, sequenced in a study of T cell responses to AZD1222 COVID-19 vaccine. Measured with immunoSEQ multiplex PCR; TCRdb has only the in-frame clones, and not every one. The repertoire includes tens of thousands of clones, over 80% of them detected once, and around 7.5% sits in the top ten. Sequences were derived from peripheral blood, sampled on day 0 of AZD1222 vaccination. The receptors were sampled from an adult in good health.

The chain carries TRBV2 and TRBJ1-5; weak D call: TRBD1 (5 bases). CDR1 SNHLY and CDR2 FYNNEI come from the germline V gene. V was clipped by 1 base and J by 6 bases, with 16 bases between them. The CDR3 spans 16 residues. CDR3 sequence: CASSEEFGGGGQPQHF. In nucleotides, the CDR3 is TGTGCCAGCAGTGAAGAGTTCGGGGGGGGTGGTCAGCCCCAGCATTTT.

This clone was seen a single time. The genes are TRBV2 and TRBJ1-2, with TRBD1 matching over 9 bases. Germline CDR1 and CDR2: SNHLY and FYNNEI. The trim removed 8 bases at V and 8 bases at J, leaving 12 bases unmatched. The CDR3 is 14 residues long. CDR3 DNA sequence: TGTGCCAGCGCTCGGGGACAGGGCCTCCGGGGCTACACCTTC. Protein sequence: CASARGQGLRGYTF.

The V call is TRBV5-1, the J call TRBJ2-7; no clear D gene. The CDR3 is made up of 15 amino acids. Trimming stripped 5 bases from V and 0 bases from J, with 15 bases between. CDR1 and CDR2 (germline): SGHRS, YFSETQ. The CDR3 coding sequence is TGCGCCAGCAGTCCCCGCGTTTTGGGCTCCTACGAGCAGTACTTC. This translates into CASSPRVLGSYEQYF. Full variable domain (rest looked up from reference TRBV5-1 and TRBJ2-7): KAGVTQTPRYLIKTRGQQVTLSCSPISGHRSVSWYQQTPGQGLQFLFEYFSETQRNKGNFPGRFSGRQFSNSRSEMNVSTLELGDSALYLCASSPRVLGSYEQYFGPGTRLTVT.

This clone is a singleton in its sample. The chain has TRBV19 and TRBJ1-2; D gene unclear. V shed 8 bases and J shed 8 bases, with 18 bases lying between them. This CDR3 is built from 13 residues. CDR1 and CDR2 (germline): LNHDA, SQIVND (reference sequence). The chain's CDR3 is CASSFGEQRGYTF. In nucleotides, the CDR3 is TGTGCCAGTTCCTTTGGGGAACAGCGGGGCTACACCTTC.